Each of the 18 T cell receptor beta chains below was sequenced from the same sample in a study of type 1 and type 2 diabetes patients (dated by TCRdb to 2016 to 2017). This sample was sequenced with an Illumina MiSeq. Genomic DNA from sorted T cell subsets served as template for TCRbeta CDR3 amplification. The TCRbeta CDR3 region was amplified by multiplex PCR using 30 forward and 13 reverse primers. The public reads were run again by TCRdb, first through fastp at Q25 and then through MiXCR, and only productive beta chains were kept. Identical CDR3 protein sequences are pooled into one entry, listed with their most common genes and DNA. This sample holds under 300,000 distinct CDR3 sequences; around 47% were observed only once. The ten largest clones capture around 15% of the sample. Sequenced: peripheral blood mononuclear cells (PBMCs). All receptors derive from a man younger than 30 with type 2 diabetes.

This clonotype was observed a handful of times. V is TRBV11-1 and J is TRBJ1-1; D gene uncertain. V was clipped by 0 bases and J by 7 bases, with 12 bases between them. This CDR3 comprises 14 residues. Germline assignment: CDR1 SGHAT and CDR2 FQDESV (reference sequence). The CDR3 here is CASSLAPGVYEAFF. CDR3 nucleotide sequence: TGTGCCAGCAGCTTAGCGCCAGGAGTTTATGAAGCTTTCTTT. Full variable domain (remainder filled in from reference TRBV11-1 and TRBJ1-1): EAEVAQSPRYKITEKSQAVAFWCDPISGHATLYWYRQILGQGPELLVQFQDESVVDDSQLPKDRFSAERLKGVDSTLKIQPAELGDSAMYLCASSLAPGVYEAFFGQGTRLTVV.

The rearrangement joins TRBV2 to TRBJ2-7, with D hard to call. The length of the CDR3 is 13 residues. V gave up 4 bases and J gave up 2 bases, with 9 bases separating them. Germline CDR1 is SNHLY and CDR2 is FYNNEI. CDR3 bases: TGTGCCAGCAGTGTGGGAAGCACCTACGAGCAGTACTTC. It codes for CASSVGSTYEQYF.

Concerning this clonotype: Being one base from a much bigger clone, this may be a read error. V and J are TRBV2 and TRBJ2-5; D uncertain. The DNA matches TRBJ2-1 better at its end, which makes the J call doubtful. Germline assignment: CDR1 SNHLY and CDR2 FYNNEI. CDR3 length equals 12 residues. As DNA, the CDR3 is TGTGCCAGCAGTGGACAAGCCTACGAGCAGTTCTTC. Encoded protein: CASSGQAYEQFF.

This clonotype was detected only a few times. The chain links TRBV7-2 to TRBJ2-5; 11 positions agree with TRBD2. The V gene's germline CDR1 is SGHTA and CDR2 FQGNSA. V lost 3 bases and J lost 3; bases outside the gene matches: 3. The CDR3 covers 15 residues. The CDR3 reads CASSFYSGGEETQYF. The CDR3 bases are TGTGCCAGCAGCTTCTATAGCGGGGGGGAAGAGACCCAGTACTTC.

This clonotype has just a few counts. V and J are TRBV19 and TRBJ2-1; TRBD2 agrees at 8 bases. With V trimmed by 4 bases and J by 7 bases, 9 bases remained unmatched. Germline lookup yields CDR1 LNHDA and CDR2 SQIVND (reference sequence). This CDR3 spans 15 amino acids. The CDR3 DNA reads TGTGCCAGTAGTACTGGGCGGGGGGCTCGAAATGAGCAGTTCTTC. Protein sequence: CASSTGRGARNEQFF.

This clonotype showed up just a few times. V usage is TRBV2 and J usage is TRBJ2-5; the D is unclear. Trimming shortened V by 7 bases and J by 1 base, and 7 bases separated the two germline ends. Germline CDR1 reads SNHLY; CDR2 reads FYNNEI. CDR3 length equals 12 residues. CDR3 nucleotides: TGTGCCAGCACTACAGCCCAAGAGACCCAGTACTTC. This sequence encodes CASTTAQETQYF. Full variable domain (missing parts from reference TRBV2 and TRBJ2-5): EPEVTQTPSHQVTQMGQEVILRCVPISNHLYFYWYRQILGQKVEFLVSFYNNEISEKSEIFDDQFSVERPDGSNFTLKIRSTKLEDSAMYFCASTTAQETQYFGPGTRLLVL.

Note on this clonotype: Just one base apart from a much larger clone, this may be a read error. The chain links TRBV25-1 to TRBJ1-1, with D maybe TRBD1 (5 bases). Looked up from germline, CDR1 is MGHDK and CDR2 is SYGVNS. The germline V and J ends were trimmed by 7 bases and 3 bases, with 18 bases remaining between them. The CDR3 length is 15 residues. CDR3 sequence: CASIPQWGRDTEAFF. DNA for the CDR3: TGTGCCAGCATCCCGCAGTGGGGACGGGACACTGAAGCTTTCTTT.

The rearrangement joins TRBV10-3 to TRBJ2-5; TRBD2 might be the D (6 bases). This CDR3 has 13 residues. Trimming stripped 8 bases from V and 5 bases from J, with 15 bases between. Germline CDR1 and CDR2: ENHRY and SYGVKD. The CDR3 bases are TGTGCCATCTCAGGGAGGCGCGGGGAGACCCAGTACTTC. Encoded protein: CAISGRRGETQYF.

In this sample, this clonotype turned up a few times. This chain uses TRBV11-2 with TRBJ2-7, with D perhaps TRBD1 (6 bases). The CDR3 consists of 16 residues. The V gene lost 5 bases and the J gene lost 0 bases, with 17 bases spanning the gap. Germline V gives CDR1 SGHAT, CDR2 FQNNGV. This CDR3 is CASSPPMGASSYEQYF. The CDR3 DNA reads as TGTGCCAGCAGCCCTCCTATGGGGGCAAGCTCCTACGAGCAGTACTTC.

The chain has TRBV25-1 and TRBJ2-5; possible D gene TRBD1, 5 bases. Deletions cut 4 bases from V and 3 bases from J, with 9 bases between. Germline V lookup: CDR1 MGHDK, CDR2 SYGVNS. The CDR3 is made up of 13 amino acids. The CDR3, as DNA: TGTGCCAGCAGTGGCGGCAGGGAAGAGACCCAGTACTTC. Translating it yields CASSGGREETQYF.

The chain is built from TRBV7-6 and TRBJ2-7, with TRBD2 matching over 7 bases. CDR1 and CDR2 from the germline V gene are SGHVS and FNYEAQ. Trimming took 2 bases from V and 7 from J; bases not matched to a gene: 2. The CDR3 loop spans 12 amino acids. The CDR3 DNA follows: TGTGCCAGCAGCTTATGGGGAGGGGAGCAGTACTTC. Protein sequence: CASSLWGGEQYF.

A note on this clonotype: The junction does not match germline at one end; this may be a read error. This chain joins TRBV15 and TRBJ2-5; D is undetermined. The better agreement between TRBJ2-1 and the DNA end casts doubt on the J call. Germline-derived CDR1 and CDR2 are LNHNV and YYDKDF (reference sequence). This CDR3 region has 14 residues. This CDR3 reads CTTSREADQYEQFF. In nucleotides, the CDR3 is TGTACCACCAGCAGAGAAGCCGACCAATATGAGCAGTTCTTC.

V and J are TRBV10-3 and TRBJ2-5; 7 bases line up with TRBD2. This CDR3 contains 12 residues. The V segment lost 8 bases and the J segment 7 bases; nucleotides outside the gene matches: 7. The germline CDR1 and CDR2 sequences are ENHRY and SYGVKD. Here the CDR3 reads CAIEGSGGTQYF. The CDR3 DNA reads as TGTGCCATCGAAGGCTCGGGGGGGACCCAGTACTTC.

V is TRBV19 and J is TRBJ1-2; unclear D gene. The germline CDR1 and CDR2 sequences are LNHDA and SQIVND (reference sequence). Trimming took 6 bases from V and 2 from J, leaving 7 bases between them. The CDR3 consists of 12 residues. Here the CDR3 DNA reads TGTGCCAGTAGAAGTGAAAACTATGGCTACACCTTC. Its translation is CASRSENYGYTF.

This clonotype has more than one count but fewer than ten. This chain links TRBV30 with TRBJ2-1; D gene ambiguous. CDR3 length equals 13 residues. The V and J ends lost 2 bases and 3 bases respectively, with 8 bases between them. CDR1 GTSNPN and CDR2 SVGIG come from the germline V gene (reference sequence). The DNA for the CDR3 is TGTGCCTGGAGTTGGGGATTCTACAATGAGCAGTTCTTC. Translated, it gives CAWSWGFYNEQFF.

V gene TRBV2 combines with J gene TRBJ1-1; 8 bases map to TRBD1. The germline V gene has CDR1 SNHLY and CDR2 FYNNEI. The CDR3 is made up of 14 amino acids. Losses at the gene ends were 7 bases for V and 7 bases for J; bases not matched to a gene: 11. As DNA, the CDR3 is TGTGCCAGCACCTCTACTCAGGGGGCAGGTGAAGCTTTCTTT. Translated, it gives CASTSTQGAGEAFF.

This sequence joins TRBV29-1 and TRBJ2-7, with a tentative D call TRBD1 (5 bases). CDR3 length: 13 residues. The germline V and J ends were trimmed by 5 bases and 5 bases, with 16 bases remaining between them. Germline V gene lookup returns CDR1 SQVTM and CDR2 ANQGSEA. CDR3 coding DNA: TGCAGCGTTTTTAACGTTGACAGTAACGAGCAGTACTTC. Translating gives CSVFNVDSNEQYF.

The chain has TRBV20-1 and TRBJ2-2, with D unresolved. Trimming removed 6 bases from V and 5 bases from J, with 10 bases in between. Germline V lookup: CDR1 DFQATT, CDR2 SNEGSKA (reference sequence). The CDR3 sequence is 12 residues long. The CDR3 DNA follows: TGCAGTGCCCCTTTTTGGACCGGGGAGCTGTTTTTT. Translation: CSAPFWTGELFF.